These T cell receptor beta chains were read from a single sample in a study of regulatory T cells in long-lasting Graves disease. Using its own MiXCR run on the multiplex PCR reads, TCRdb lists one record per CDR3 protein. The sample holds about 420,000 distinct CDR3 sequences; roughly 15% are singletons and the top ten take 20% to 25%. This sample also belongs to another study, concerning T cells in Graves' hyperthyroidism and ophthalmopathy.

Sequenced here: peripheral blood mononuclear cells (PBMCs), sampled at new diagnosis, from a patient treated with antithyroid drugs. The receptors derive from a woman younger than 35 with Graves disease. Both conserved end residues are part of each CDR3. The D gene is left open where the match is weak. Size is stated for part of the rows, as once, few or many counts, or as a class when the clone is expanded.

size	V	J	D	CDR3	DNA
many	TRBV6-9	TRBJ2-7	NA	CASSLNRAYEQYF	TGTGCCAGCAGTTTGAACCGAGCCTACGAGCAGTACTTC
NA	TRBV6-1	TRBJ1-1	NA	CTSYGGVEAFF	TGTACCAGCTACGGGGGGGTTGAAGCTTTCTTT
NA	TRBV7-2	TRBJ2-2	TRBD1	CASSLGLADRATGELFF	TGTGCCAGCAGCTTAGGTTTGGCGGACAGGGCCACCGGGGAGCTGTTTTTT
NA	TRBV13	TRBJ2-7	NA	CASSLGDARYEQYF	TGTGCCAGCAGCTTAGGGGACGCCAGATACGAGCAGTACTTC
once	TRBV3-1	TRBJ1-6	TRBD1	CASSQAYPGGSPLHF	TGTGCCAGCAGCCAAGCCTACCCAGGGGGCTCACCCCTCCACTTT
many	TRBV7-2	TRBJ2-7	TRBD2	CASSLKAGGGEQYF	TGTGCCAGCAGCTTAAAAGCGGGAGGAGGCGAGCAGTACTTC
few	TRBV5-1	TRBJ2-3	NA	CASLSGIAVTDTQYF	TGCGCCAGCCTAAGTGGGATAGCGGTCACAGATACGCAGTATTTT
many	TRBV6-1	TRBJ1-1	NA	CASSHAFGVATEAFF	TGTGCCAGCAGTCACGCTTTTGGGGTGGCCACTGAAGCTTTCTTT
many	TRBV14	TRBJ2-7	NA	CASSRRRDYEQYF	TGTGCCAGCAGCCGACGAAGGGATTACGAGCAGTACTTC
NA	TRBV9	TRBJ2-2	TRBD2	CASSVGAGGNTGELFF	TGTGCCAGCAGCGTAGGAGCGGGAGGGAACACCGGGGAGCTGTTTTTT
many	TRBV29-1	TRBJ1-1	NA	CSVLDSGLNTEAFF	TGCAGCGTTCTCGACTCGGGGTTGAACACTGAAGCTTTCTTT
few	TRBV27	TRBJ1-4	NA	CASSLSIFGRDGGRRSTNEKLFF	TGTGCCAGCAGTTTATCTATCTTCGGTAGGGACGGAGGAAGACGATCAACTAATGAAAAACTGTTTTTT
many	TRBV6-1	TRBJ1-1	NA	CASSDRDRMNTEAFF	TGTGCCAGCAGTGACCGGGACCGTATGAACACTGAAGCTTTCTTT
NA	TRBV19	TRBJ2-5	TRBD2	CASKGRAGKETQYF	TGTGCCAGTAAGGGGAGGGCAGGGAAAGAGACCCAGTACTTC
few	TRBV4-1	TRBJ2-1	NA	CASSQDLLGASHEQFF	TGCGCCAGCAGCCAAGACCTACTGGGGGCCTCACATGAGCAGTTCTTC
few	TRBV7-9	TRBJ2-5	TRBD2	CASGVQRQGGETQYF	TGTGCCAGCGGGGTCCAACGCCAGGGAGGGGAGACCCAGTACTTC
many	TRBV20-1	TRBJ2-3	NA	CSARDPGATDTQYF	TGCAGTGCTAGAGATCCGGGAGCGACAGATACGCAGTATTTT
few	TRBV14	TRBJ2-2	TRBD1	CASSRDRVITGELFF	TGTGCCAGCAGCAGGGACAGGGTGATCACCGGGGAGCTGTTTTTT
NA	TRBV7-9	TRBJ2-3	TRBD2	CASSPPWREGTDTQYF	TGTGCCAGCAGCCCCCCGTGGCGGGAGGGCACAGATACGCAGTATTTT
NA	TRBV5-1	TRBJ2-2	TRBD1	CASSLWDRVTGELFF	TGCGCCAGCAGCTTGTGGGACAGGGTGACCGGGGAGCTGTTTTTT
many	TRBV3-1	TRBJ2-1	NA	CASSLLRLGGDEQFF	TGTGCCAGCAGCCTTCTAAGACTAGGGGGGGATGAGCAGTTCTTC
NA	TRBV5-1	TRBJ1-1	NA	CASSLLGMNTEAFF	TGCGCCAGCAGCTTGTTAGGGATGAACACTGAAGCTTTCTTT
few	TRBV29-1	TRBJ2-2	NA	CSVARTNTGELFF	TGCAGCGTTGCTCGGACAAACACCGGGGAGCTGTTTTTT
many	TRBV3-1	TRBJ2-1	TRBD1	CASSQERVRDRGLHEQFF	TGTGCCAGCAGCCAAGAGAGGGTTCGGGACAGGGGGCTTCATGAGCAGTTCTTC
few	TRBV6-2/TRBV6-3	TRBJ2-7	NA	CASSYSVDSSYEQYF	TGTGCCAGCAGTTACTCGGTAGACAGCTCCTACGAGCAGTACTTC
many	TRBV28	TRBJ1-2	NA	CASRGRDWGGYTF	TGTGCCAGCAGGGGCAGGGATTGGGGGGGCTACACCTTC
many	TRBV28	TRBJ2-5	TRBD1	CASRRGQGRVETQYF	TGTGCCAGCAGACGAGGACAGGGGAGGGTCGAGACCCAGTACTTC
few	TRBV20-1	TRBJ2-1	NA	CSALGGYTNEQFF	TGCAGTGCTTTGGGTGGGTACACCAATGAGCAGTTCTTC
many	TRBV13	TRBJ2-7	NA	CASSLSSFYEQYF	TGTGCCAGCAGCTTATCTTCTTTCTACGAGCAGTACTTC
many	TRBV15	TRBJ2-1	TRBD2	CATSDGTSGSASSYNEQFF	TGTGCCACCAGCGACGGGACTAGCGGGAGTGCCAGCTCCTACAATGAGCAGTTCTTC
few	TRBV3-1	TRBJ2-1	TRBD2	CASSQEAPREGLRRQPYNEQFF	TGTGCCAGCAGCCAAGAGGCCCCGCGGGAGGGCCTTCGACGACAACCATACAATGAGCAGTTCTTC
few	TRBV6-1	TRBJ2-6	NA	CASSERPGANVLTF	TGTGCCAGCAGTGAAAGGCCTGGGGCCAACGTCCTGACTTTC
NA	TRBV19	TRBJ2-1	TRBD2	CASSIALGGGPYEQFF	TGTGCCAGTAGTATAGCCCTGGGGGGAGGGCCTTATGAGCAGTTCTTC
NA	TRBV13	TRBJ2-7	TRBD2	CASSLGYRDTVLAGVYEQYF	TGTGCCAGCAGCTTAGGGTACCGGGACACAGTACTAGCGGGAGTCTACGAGCAGTACTTC
few	TRBV20-1	TRBJ2-2	TRBD1	CSARQGAGELFF	TGCAGTGCCCGACAGGGGGCCGGGGAGCTGTTTTTT
many	TRBV28	TRBJ2-3	TRBD2	CASSLSLLAESTDTQYF	TGTGCCAGCAGTTTATCCCTACTAGCGGAGAGCACAGATACGCAGTATTTT
NA	TRBV6-4	TRBJ1-5	NA	CASSVDRGQPQHF	TGTGCCAGCAGCGTGGACCGGGGCCAGCCCCAGCATTTT
many	TRBV2	TRBJ2-1	NA	CASSERAEQFF	TGTGCCAGCAGTGAAAGGGCTGAGCAGTTCTTC
many	TRBV7-6	TRBJ2-2	NA	CASSLEGGTGELFF	TGTGCCAGCAGCTTAGAGGGTGGCACCGGGGAGCTGTTTTTT
NA	TRBV11-2	TRBJ2-5	TRBD2	CASSLDPSGTQYF	TGTGCCAGCAGCTTAGATCCTAGCGGGACCCAGTACTTC